This T cell receptor beta chain stems from a study of blood T cell repertoires in COVID-19. Study context: Specimens from acute and convalescent COVID-19 originated in the United States, Italy and Spain. T cells, B-cell-depleted T cells, or PBMCs supplied cDNA or gDNA.

Original analysis: From reference gene primer amplification, estimates of nucleated cell counts were derived. Here immunoSEQ multiplex PCR was the method, and the copy in TCRdb shows in-frame clones only, minus some. That table supplies the V and J calls and clone size; D and trimming were determined from the DNA. The table shows roughly 60,000 clones, with approximately 75% occurring only once. This CDR3 has 15 residues. This clonotype was sampled from an elderly man with acute or convalescent COVID-19. The chain employs TRBV21-1 and TRBJ2-1; the table's TRBD2 call for D was not verified on the DNA. TRBV21-1 corresponds to a pseudogene. The sequenced sample was peripheral blood. Here the CDR3 reads CASSKAPLAFDEQFF. DNA of the CDR3: TGTGCCAGCAGCAAAGCCCCTTTAGCGTTCGATGAGCAGTTCTTC.